The rows below give T cell receptor beta chains drawn from one sample of a study of regulatory T cells in long-lasting Graves disease. TCRdb analysed the multiplex PCR reads with MiXCR anew, one entry per CDR3 protein. The table has 200,000 to 250,000 distinct CDR3 sequences, over 20% seen once. This specimen was peripheral blood mononuclear cells (PBMCs), taken at new diagnosis, from a patient treated with antithyroid drugs. These receptors came from a female donor with Graves disease. The CDR3 runs from the conserved cysteine through the conserved F or W. D genes are given only for firm matches. Rows may omit the clone size; those that give it use once, few, many or a size class.

v_gene: TRBV2; abundance: many; d_gene: TRBD1; j_gene: TRBJ2-5; CDR3nt: TGTGCCAGCAGTGACGACAGGGCGAAAGAGACCCAGTACTTC; CDR3aa: CASSDDRAKETQYF
v_gene: TRBV7-9; abundance: many; d_gene: .; j_gene: TRBJ2-7; CDR3nt: TGTGCCAGCAGCTTCGAAGGTGGGACCCCCCGGGGACACGAGCAGTACTTC; CDR3aa: CASSFEGGTPRGHEQYF
v_gene: TRBV7-2; abundance: many; d_gene: .; j_gene: TRBJ1-2; CDR3nt: TGTGCCAGCAGCACCCGTACCAGGGCGACCTATGGCTACACCTTC; CDR3aa: CASSTRTRATYGYTF
v_gene: TRBV30; abundance: many; d_gene: .; j_gene: TRBJ2-5; CDR3nt: TGTGCCTGGACCCCATGGGGGCCTGAGACCCAGTACTTC; CDR3aa: CAWTPWGPETQYF
v_gene: TRBV20-1; abundance: .; d_gene: TRBD2; j_gene: TRBJ2-3; CDR3nt: TGCAGTGCACGGACTAGCGGGAGTATTGCAGATACGCAGTATTTT; CDR3aa: CSARTSGSIADTQYF
v_gene: TRBV18; abundance: many; d_gene: .; j_gene: TRBJ2-7; CDR3nt: TGTGCCAGCTCACCATCTCGGGGGATAGTTTACGAGCAGTACTTC; CDR3aa: CASSPSRGIVYEQYF
v_gene: TRBV4-3; abundance: few; d_gene: .; j_gene: TRBJ2-1; CDR3nt: TGCGCCAGCAGCCCAAATGGTGGATCCTACAATGAGCAGTTCTTC; CDR3aa: CASSPNGGSYNEQFF
v_gene: TRBV6-1; abundance: many; d_gene: .; j_gene: TRBJ2-3; CDR3nt: TGTGCCAGCAGGAGGGGCCCTGATACGCAGTATTTT; CDR3aa: CASRRGPDTQYF
v_gene: TRBV20-1; abundance: few; d_gene: .; j_gene: TRBJ1-4; CDR3nt: TGCAGTGCTAGAGACGTTGCCAGGGTCAGTGAAAAACTGTTTTTT; CDR3aa: CSARDVARVSEKLFF
v_gene: TRBV6-1; abundance: many; d_gene: TRBD1; j_gene: TRBJ2-1; CDR3nt: TGTGCCAGCAGCGATAGACAGGGGTGGAATGAGCAGTTCTTC; CDR3aa: CASSDRQGWNEQFF
v_gene: TRBV4-3; abundance: many; d_gene: TRBD2; j_gene: TRBJ2-1; CDR3nt: TGCGCCAGCAGCCCAACGGGACTAGCGGGATGGAATGAGCAGTTCTTC; CDR3aa: CASSPTGLAGWNEQFF
v_gene: TRBV6-2/TRBV6-3; abundance: .; d_gene: .; j_gene: TRBJ1-4; CDR3nt: TGTGCCAGCAGCTGGACAGCCTATAATGAAAAACTGTTTTTT; CDR3aa: CASSWTAYNEKLFF
v_gene: TRBV9; abundance: many; d_gene: .; j_gene: TRBJ2-1; CDR3nt: TGTGCCAGCAGCCCGCGGACTGCATTCAATGAGCAGTTCTTC; CDR3aa: CASSPRTAFNEQFF
v_gene: TRBV7-2; abundance: many; d_gene: TRBD1; j_gene: TRBJ1-4; CDR3nt: TGTGCCAGCAGCTCATCTGGACAGGGGAGAGAAAAACTGTTTTTT; CDR3aa: CASSSSGQGREKLFF
v_gene: TRBV12-3/TRBV12-4; abundance: many; d_gene: .; j_gene: TRBJ1-1; CDR3nt: TGTGCCAGCAGTTTAGTTCAGGGGATGAATACTGAAGCTTTCTTT; CDR3aa: CASSLVQGMNTEAFF
v_gene: TRBV3-1; abundance: many; d_gene: .; j_gene: TRBJ1-1; CDR3nt: TGTGCCAGCAGCCAAGAGGAGGCCCCAGGGAATAACACTGAAGCTTTCTTT; CDR3aa: CASSQEEAPGNNTEAFF
v_gene: TRBV19; abundance: few; d_gene: TRBD1; j_gene: TRBJ2-2; CDR3nt: TGTGCCAGTAGTACCAAGACAGGGGTTACCGGGGAGCTGTTTTTT; CDR3aa: CASSTKTGVTGELFF
v_gene: TRBV11-3; abundance: many; d_gene: .; j_gene: TRBJ2-7; CDR3nt: TGTGCCAGCAGCTTAGAGGGGCCGTCTTGGTACGAGCAGTACTTC; CDR3aa: CASSLEGPSWYEQYF
v_gene: TRBV5-1; abundance: many; d_gene: .; j_gene: TRBJ2-5; CDR3nt: TGCGCCAGCAGCTTGTTCGTGGGTAGCGGAGAGACCCAGTACTTC; CDR3aa: CASSLFVGSGETQYF
v_gene: TRBV30; abundance: .; d_gene: .; j_gene: TRBJ1-4; CDR3nt: TGTGCCTGGAGTCGGCAGGGGAATGAAAAACTGTTTTTT; CDR3aa: CAWSRQGNEKLFF
v_gene: TRBV6-2/TRBV6-3; abundance: many; d_gene: .; j_gene: TRBJ1-2; CDR3nt: TGTGCCAGCATCCAGGGTGGTACGGGCTATGGCTACACCTTC; CDR3aa: CASIQGGTGYGYTF
v_gene: TRBV20-1; abundance: few; d_gene: TRBD2; j_gene: TRBJ2-5; CDR3nt: TGCAGTGCTGAGACTAGCGGGGAAGAGACCCAGTACTTC; CDR3aa: CSAETSGEETQYF
v_gene: TRBV7-6; abundance: .; d_gene: .; j_gene: TRBJ1-1; CDR3nt: TGTGCCAGTCTACTTACCCCCGAGGAGAACACTGAAGCTTTCTTT; CDR3aa: CASLLTPEENTEAFF
v_gene: TRBV27; abundance: medium-sized; d_gene: TRBD1; j_gene: TRBJ1-2; CDR3nt: TGTGCCAGCAGAAGCCCGGGACAGGGAAGAGGCTATGGCTACACCTTC; CDR3aa: CASRSPGQGRGYGYTF
v_gene: TRBV6-1; abundance: many; d_gene: TRBD1; j_gene: TRBJ2-1; CDR3nt: TGTGCCAGCAGACCTCCCACCCGGACAGGGCGGGCTGAGCAGTTCTTC; CDR3aa: CASRPPTRTGRAEQFF
v_gene: TRBV3-1; abundance: many; d_gene: .; j_gene: TRBJ2-5; CDR3nt: TGTGCCAGCAGCCGCCCCCAACAGACCCAGTACTTC; CDR3aa: CASSRPQQTQYF
v_gene: TRBV28; abundance: many; d_gene: .; j_gene: TRBJ2-6; CDR3nt: TGTGCCAGCAGTTTAGGGGGAACTTCTGGGGCCAACGTCCTGACTTTC; CDR3aa: CASSLGGTSGANVLTF
v_gene: TRBV7-2; abundance: .; d_gene: .; j_gene: TRBJ2-1; CDR3nt: TGTGCCAGCAGCCAACAAAGAGGGGGTGAGCAGTTCTTC; CDR3aa: CASSQQRGGEQFF
v_gene: TRBV18; abundance: many; d_gene: .; j_gene: TRBJ2-2; CDR3nt: TGTGCCAGCTCACCCGGGACACCGAACACCGGGGAGCTGTTTTTT; CDR3aa: CASSPGTPNTGELFF
v_gene: TRBV11-3; abundance: many; d_gene: .; j_gene: TRBJ2-7; CDR3nt: TGTGCCAGCAGCTTGACAGCGAGCTCCTACGAGCAGTACTTC; CDR3aa: CASSLTASSYEQYF
v_gene: TRBV20-1; abundance: .; d_gene: TRBD2; j_gene: TRBJ2-3; CDR3nt: TGCAGTGCGGGTAGCGGGGGCACAGATACGCAGTATTTT; CDR3aa: CSAGSGGTDTQYF
v_gene: TRBV29-1; abundance: many; d_gene: .; j_gene: TRBJ2-4; CDR3nt: TGCAGCGTTTTCACCAACCTCGGGCCCCAAAACATTCAGTACTTC; CDR3aa: CSVFTNLGPQNIQYF
v_gene: TRBV7-6; abundance: many; d_gene: TRBD2; j_gene: TRBJ2-1; CDR3nt: TGTGCCAGCAGCACTAGCGGGAGACCCTACAATGAGCAGTTCTTC; CDR3aa: CASSTSGRPYNEQFF
v_gene: TRBV5-1; abundance: many; d_gene: .; j_gene: TRBJ1-1; CDR3nt: TGTGCCAGCAGCTTGTGGGGGAACACTGAAGCTTTCTTT; CDR3aa: CASSLWGNTEAFF
v_gene: TRBV6-2/TRBV6-3; abundance: .; d_gene: .; j_gene: TRBJ1-5; CDR3nt: TGTGCCAGCAGTGAACAGGGACAGCCCCAGCATTTT; CDR3aa: CASSEQGQPQHF
v_gene: TRBV20-1; abundance: many; d_gene: TRBD1; j_gene: TRBJ2-7; CDR3nt: TGCAGTGCTGCAGAACCGGGACAGGGGAAGGAGCAGTACTTC; CDR3aa: CSAAEPGQGKEQYF